This T cell receptor (beta chain) came from a study of blood T cell repertoires in COVID-19. Study details: The United States, Italy and Spain were the sources of the acute and convalescent COVID-19 samples. The cDNA or gDNA used as material had been derived from T cells, B-cell-depleted T cells, or PBMCs.

Germline-derived CDR1 and CDR2 are SGHNT and YYREEE (reference sequence). The CDR3 runs to 15 residues. V lost 5 bases to trimming and J lost 7 bases; unmatched junction nucleotides: 10. In the authors' methods: Reference gene primer amplification gave nucleated cell count estimates. Data came from immunoSEQ multiplex PCR; TCRdb stores just in-frame clones and leaves some out. The DNA was the basis for D and trimming; V, J and clone size are from that table. The sample yields tens of thousands of clones, roughly 80% seen once. The sequencing sample was made of peripheral blood. The chain combines TRBV5-4 with TRBJ2-2; 8 positions agree with TRBD1. This sequence was found in a man in his fifties or sixties with acute or convalescent COVID-19. The CDR3 nucleotides are TGTGCCAGCAGTCCTGGACAGGGTGGAATCGGGGAGCTGTTTTTT. Encoded protein: CASSPGQGGIGELFF. The full variable domain, its missing parts supplied by reference TRBV5-4 and TRBJ2-2, is ETGVTQSPTHLIKTRGQQVTLRCSSQSGHNTVSWYQQALGQGPQFIFQYYREEENGRGNFPPRFSGLQFPNYSSELNVNALELDDSALYLCASSPGQGGIGELFFGEGSRLTVL.